The 9 T cell receptor beta chains below come from one sample, sequenced in a study of regulatory T cells in long-lasting Graves disease. Arm-PCR of CDR3 regions and iRepertoire HTBI primers were the basis on which TCR beta libraries were built. TCRdb re-called the multiplex PCR reads through MiXCR, storing one row per CDR3 protein. The table shows about 560,000 distinct CDR3 sequences, with about 15% occurring only once. The time point: newly diagnosed GD, antithyroid drugs for less than 3 months. Extracted PBMC RNA gave rise to the TCR library. These data were also reused for a study on T cells in Graves' hyperthyroidism and ophthalmopathy.

The sample consisted of peripheral blood mononuclear cells (PBMCs), taken at new diagnosis, from a patient treated with antithyroid drugs. These TCRs come from a man between 18 and 29 years old with Graves disease.

Note on this clonotype: A read error may be the cause here, since a much bigger clone is one base away. The chain has TRBV6-1 and TRBJ1-2; D is unresolved. The CDR3 spans 12 residues. With 7 bases removed from V and 0 bases from J, the gap between germline ends came to 6 bases. The germline CDR1 and CDR2 sequences are MNHNS and SASEGT. CDR3 protein: CASTQANYGYTF. DNA of the CDR3: TGTGCCAGCACCCAAGCTAACTATGGCTACACCTTC.

This clonotype showed up many times. This chain connects TRBV3-1 to TRBJ2-1; 10 nucleotides match TRBD2. The CDR3 consists of 19 residues. The germline CDR1 and CDR2 sequences are LGHDT and YNNKEL (reference sequence). The V and J ends lost 4 bases and 7 bases, in that order; junction bases with no gene match: 19. The chain's CDR3 is CASSPRAGLAQWDGNEQFF. For the CDR3, the DNA is TGTGCCAGCAGCCCCAGGGCGGGACTAGCGCAGTGGGACGGAAATGAGCAGTTCTTC.

The chain is built from TRBV20-1 and TRBJ2-4; no clear D gene. Germline CDR1 is DFQATT and CDR2 is SNEGSKA (reference sequence). The CDR3 is 11 amino acids. With 3 bases removed from V and 7 bases from J, the gap between germline ends came to 7 bases. The CDR3 DNA reads TGCAGTGCTAGCGACCTGAACATTCAGTACTTC. It codes for CSASDLNIQYF.

This clonotype came up many times. V and J are TRBV6-1 and TRBJ1-5; 7 bases are shared with TRBD1. Trimming took 6 bases from V and 2 from J; bases not matched to a gene: 1. The CDR3 is 13 amino acids. Germline loops: CDR1 MNHNS, CDR2 SASEGT. CDR3: CASRGQGNQPQHF. The CDR3 nucleotides are TGTGCCAGCAGAGGACAGGGCAATCAGCCCCAGCATTTT.

The rearrangement uses TRBV12-3 or TRBV12-4 and TRBJ2-7, with 11 bases fitting TRBD1. The V and J ends lost 6 bases and 0 bases, in that order; junction bases with no gene match: 7. CDR3 size: 16 residues. The CDR3 region is CASSPGQGASSYEQYF. As DNA, the CDR3 is TGTGCCAGCAGCCCCGGACAGGGGGCGAGCTCCTACGAGCAGTACTTC.

This clonotype came up a few times. At one end, the junction sequence differs from germline, possibly due to a read error. The chain is built from TRBV18 and TRBJ1-1; 7 bases are a match to TRBD1. The germline gives CDR1 KGHSH, CDR2 LQKENI. The CDR3 covers 16 residues. The CDR3 here is CTSSPQRTGRNTEAFF. DNA of the CDR3: TGTACCAGCTCACCACAAAGGACAGGAAGGAACACTGAAGCTTTCTTT.

In its sample, this clonotype was seen many times. This chain joins TRBV12-3 or TRBV12-4 and TRBJ2-5, with unresolved D. The V end was cut by 3 bases, the J end by 5 bases, with 16 bases between. The CDR3 has 15 residues. CDR3 in DNA: TGTGCCAGCAGTTTGGTCGGTAAGACCCTCGAGACCCAGTACTTC. Translation gives CASSLVGKTLETQYF.

Only a few counts were recorded for this clonotype. The gene calls are TRBV14 and TRBJ1-2; D is uncertain. The V end lost 4 bases, the J end lost 7 bases, and 16 bases lay between the germline ends. The CDR3 consists of 14 residues. From germline, CDR1 is SGHDN and CDR2 FVKESK. This chain's CDR3 is CASSRTLDPIGYTF. The CDR3 nucleotides read TGTGCCAGCAGCCGGACTCTAGACCCGATTGGCTACACCTTC.

This clonotype was detected only once. V gene TRBV20-1 combines with J gene TRBJ1-6; no firm D call. This CDR3 has 17 residues. V was cut by 0 bases and J by 0 bases, with 12 bases left in between. Germline CDR1 is DFQATT and CDR2 is SNEGSKA (reference sequence). CDR3 loop: CSARDHHRSSYNSPLHF. In DNA, the CDR3 is TGCAGTGCTAGAGATCACCACCGCAGCTCCTATAATTCACCCCTCCACTTT.